This section outlines one T cell receptor (beta chain) sequence together with its context. The antigen is unknown. These data originate in a study of shared clonotypes between healthy human individuals. About the research overall: Samples came from a couple of female and three male donors aged 18 to 49.

Profiled with immunoSEQ multiplex PCR; TCRdb holds only in-frame clones, not every one. The sample yields hundreds of thousands of clones, about 97% seen once. The CDR3 has 11 amino acids. V lost 11 bases to trimming and J lost 4 bases; unmatched junction nucleotides: 3. The germline gives CDR1 MNHEY, CDR2 SMNVEV (reference sequence). CD8 memory merged CD45RO+ cells and CCR7-negative CD45RA+ TemRA cells into one population. Findings of the study overall: For naive CD4 cells, approximately 5% of clonotypes were shared across a few donors.

Sequencing was performed on memory CD8+ T cells sorted from blood. Regarding subset: CD45RO+ cells pooled with CCR7-negative TemRA cells. The gene calls are TRBV27 and TRBJ1-2; 8 nucleotides line up with TRBD1. This sequence originates from a young man in good health. The CDR3 sequence is CAAGGAYGYTF. CDR3 coding DNA: TGTGCCGCAGGGGGCGCCTATGGCTACACCTTC.